The rows below give T cell receptor beta chains drawn from one sample of a study of shared clonotypes between healthy human individuals. Profiling relied on immunoSEQ multiplex PCR, and the TCRdb table lists in-frame clones only, not all of them. The sample contains roughly 1.4 million clones, approximately 98.5% of which appear only once. Sequenced: naive CD4+ T cells sorted from blood. Every receptor here comes from a man younger than 40 in good health. The CDR3 runs from the conserved cysteine through the conserved F or W. D genes are given only for firm matches. Where a row states a size, it is once, few, many or the class of an expanded clone; other rows omit it.

clone_size | j_call | d_call | v_call | cdr3_aa | cdr3_nt
- | TRBJ2-3 | TRBD2 | TRBV7-3 | CASSLRLAGRTDTQYF | TGTGCCAGCAGCTTACGACTAGCGGGACGCACAGATACGCAGTATTTT
- | TRBJ1-5 | - | TRBV5-6 | CASSLGRGLQPQHF | TGTGCCAGCAGCTTAGGTCGGGGACTTCAGCCCCAGCATTTT
- | TRBJ1-1 | TRBD1 | TRBV29-1 | CSVDGDRRKNTEAFF | TGCAGCGTTGATGGGGACAGACGAAAGAACACTGAAGCTTTCTTT
- | TRBJ2-3 | - | TRBV11-3 | CASSTRMIDTQYF | TGTGCCAGCAGCACAAGAATGATAGATACGCAGTATTTT
- | TRBJ2-3 | - | TRBV20-1 | CSANEDTQYF | TGCAGTGCTAACGAAGATACGCAGTATTTT
- | TRBJ1-5 | - | TRBV27 | CASSLGSGRAAQPQHF | TGTGCCAGCAGTTTAGGGAGTGGCAGGGCGGCTCAGCCCCAGCATTTT
- | TRBJ1-5 | - | TRBV5-1 | CASSLSQGTQPQHF | TGCGCCAGCAGCTTGAGTCAGGGGACTCAGCCCCAGCATTTT
- | TRBJ2-5 | TRBD2 | TRBV29-1 | CSVEELRELVETQYF | TGCAGCGTTGAAGAATTGCGGGAGTTGGTAGAGACCCAGTACTTC
- | TRBJ2-1 | - | TRBV11-3 | CASSDGSSAYNEQFF | TGTGCCAGCAGCGACGGTAGTTCTGCCTACAATGAGCAGTTCTTC
- | TRBJ1-2 | - | TRBV21-1 | CASSKRGGNYGYTF | TGTGCCAGCAGCAAAAGGGGCGGAAACTATGGCTACACCTTC
once | TRBJ1-3 | - | TRBV7-2 | CASSSQVVSGNTIYF | TGTGCCAGCAGCTCACAAGTAGTCTCTGGAAACACCATATATTTT
- | TRBJ2-5 | TRBD2 | TRBV18 | CASSPRGLVQETQYF | TGTGCCAGCTCACCACGAGGACTAGTCCAAGAGACCCAGTACTTC
- | TRBJ2-7 | - | TRBV5-8 | CASSSYEQYF | TGTGCCAGCAGCTCATACGAGCAGTACTTC
- | TRBJ2-7 | TRBD2 | TRBV19 | CASSPRLLAGRSYEQYF | TGTGCCAGTAGTCCTCGCCTTCTAGCGGGAAGGAGCTACGAGCAGTACTTC
- | TRBJ2-7 | - | TRBV5-1 | CASSLGYPRTTYEQYF | TGCGCCAGCAGCTTGGGTTATCCCCGGACGACCTACGAGCAGTACTTC
- | TRBJ2-7 | - | TRBV6-1 | CASLVAYEQYF | TGTGCCAGCCTAGTGGCCTACGAGCAGTACTTC
- | TRBJ2-1 | - | TRBV5-1 | CASSLGAYTYNEQFF | TGCGCCAGCAGCTTGGGAGCGTATACCTACAATGAGCAGTTCTTC
- | TRBJ1-2 | - | TRBV9 | CASSITTGNYGYTF | TGTGCCAGCAGCATTACGACAGGAAACTATGGCTACACCTTC
- | TRBJ2-2 | - | TRBV7-7 | CASSPRGSANTGELFF | TGTGCCAGCAGCCCTCGAGGGAGCGCGAACACCGGGGAGCTGTTTTTT
- | TRBJ1-5 | TRBD1 | TRBV19 | CASTWTGNQPQHF | TGTGCCAGTACGTGGACAGGGAATCAGCCCCAGCATTTT
- | TRBJ2-5 | - | TRBV7-8 | CASSVSGPQETQYF | TGTGCCAGCAGTGTATCAGGGCCCCAAGAGACCCAGTACTTC
- | TRBJ1-2 | TRBD1 | TRBV15 | CATSRRTGPYGYTF | TGTGCCACCAGCAGACGGACAGGGCCGTATGGCTACACCTTC
- | TRBJ2-7 | - | TRBV4-1 | CASSQDLGGSPYEQYF | TGCGCCAGCAGCCAAGATTTGGGCGGTAGCCCCTACGAGCAGTACTTC
- | TRBJ2-5 | - | TRBV28 | CASSSRSKETQYF | TGTGCCAGCAGCTCTAGGTCAAAAGAGACCCAGTACTTC
- | TRBJ2-1 | - | TRBV2 | CASIRGSVGNEQFF | TGTGCCAGCATTCGGGGTAGCGTCGGCAATGAGCAGTTCTTC
- | TRBJ1-2 | - | TRBV7-9 | CASSLPGANGYTF | TGTGCCAGCAGCTTACCAGGGGCCAATGGCTACACCTTC